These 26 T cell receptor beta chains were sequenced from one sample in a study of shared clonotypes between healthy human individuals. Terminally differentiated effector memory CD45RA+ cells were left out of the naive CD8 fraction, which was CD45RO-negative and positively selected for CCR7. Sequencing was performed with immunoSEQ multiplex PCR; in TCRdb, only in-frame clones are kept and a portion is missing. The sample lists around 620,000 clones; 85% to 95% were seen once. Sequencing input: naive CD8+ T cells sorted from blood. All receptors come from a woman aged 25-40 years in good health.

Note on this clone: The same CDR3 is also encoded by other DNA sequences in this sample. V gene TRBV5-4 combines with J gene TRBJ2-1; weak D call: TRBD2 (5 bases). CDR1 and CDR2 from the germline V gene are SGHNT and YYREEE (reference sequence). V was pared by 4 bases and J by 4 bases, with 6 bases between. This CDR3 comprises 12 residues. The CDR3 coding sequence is TGTGCCAGCAGCCTAGCTTACAATGAGCAGTTCTTC. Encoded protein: CASSLAYNEQFF.

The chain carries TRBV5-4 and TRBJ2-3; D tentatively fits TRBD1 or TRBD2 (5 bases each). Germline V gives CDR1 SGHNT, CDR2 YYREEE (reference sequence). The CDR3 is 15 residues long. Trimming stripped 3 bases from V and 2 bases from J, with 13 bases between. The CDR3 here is CASSSLGDYTDTQYF. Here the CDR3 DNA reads TGTGCCAGCAGCTCGTTGGGGGATTACACAGATACGCAGTATTTT.

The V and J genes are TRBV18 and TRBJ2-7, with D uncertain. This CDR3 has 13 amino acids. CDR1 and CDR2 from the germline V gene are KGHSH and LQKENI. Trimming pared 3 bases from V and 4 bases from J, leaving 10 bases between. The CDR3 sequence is CASSPPPRYEQYF. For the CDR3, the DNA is TGTGCCAGCTCACCTCCCCCCCGTTACGAGCAGTACTTC.

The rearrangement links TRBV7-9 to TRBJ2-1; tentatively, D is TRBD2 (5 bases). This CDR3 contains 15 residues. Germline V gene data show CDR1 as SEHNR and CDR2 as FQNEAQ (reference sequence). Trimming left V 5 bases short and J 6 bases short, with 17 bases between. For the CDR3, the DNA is TGTGCCAGCAGCCCTATACTAGGAACCTTCAATGAGCAGTTCTTC. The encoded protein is CASSPILGTFNEQFF.

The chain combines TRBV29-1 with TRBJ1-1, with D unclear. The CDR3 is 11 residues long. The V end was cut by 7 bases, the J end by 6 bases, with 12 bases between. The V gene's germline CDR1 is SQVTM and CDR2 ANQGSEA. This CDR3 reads CSAGGFAEAFF. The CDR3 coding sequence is TGCAGCGCCGGTGGGTTCGCTGAAGCTTTCTTT.

The chain's CDR3 is CATSHTRLAGGSEQFF. CDR3 sequence (DNA): TGTGCCACCAGCCACACAAGACTAGCGGGAGGCTCTGAGCAGTTCTTC. The V and J genes are TRBV15 and TRBJ2-1; 13 nucleotides match TRBD2. The CDR3 contains 16 residues. Germline lookup yields CDR1 LNHNV and CDR2 YYDKDF (reference sequence). The J segment lost 9 bases and the V segment lost 5 bases, leaving 10 bases of the junction unmatched.

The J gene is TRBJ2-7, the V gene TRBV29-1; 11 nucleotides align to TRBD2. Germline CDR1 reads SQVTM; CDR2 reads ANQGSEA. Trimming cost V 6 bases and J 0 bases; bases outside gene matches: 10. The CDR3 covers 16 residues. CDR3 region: CSVRGTTSGDSYEQYF. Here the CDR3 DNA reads TGCAGCGTGAGAGGGACGACTAGCGGGGACTCCTACGAGCAGTACTTC.

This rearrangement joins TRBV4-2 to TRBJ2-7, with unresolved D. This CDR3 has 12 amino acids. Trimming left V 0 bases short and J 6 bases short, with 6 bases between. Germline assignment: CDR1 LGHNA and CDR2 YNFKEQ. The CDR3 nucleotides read TGTGCCAGCAGCCAAGACTCCCTCGAGCAGTACTTC. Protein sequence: CASSQDSLEQYF.

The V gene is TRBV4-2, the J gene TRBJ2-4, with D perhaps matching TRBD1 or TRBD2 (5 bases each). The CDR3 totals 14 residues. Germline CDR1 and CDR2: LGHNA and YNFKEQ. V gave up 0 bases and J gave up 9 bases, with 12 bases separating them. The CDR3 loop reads CASSQDLPGGIQYF. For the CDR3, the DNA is TGTGCCAGCAGCCAAGATCTACCTGGGGGCATTCAGTACTTC.

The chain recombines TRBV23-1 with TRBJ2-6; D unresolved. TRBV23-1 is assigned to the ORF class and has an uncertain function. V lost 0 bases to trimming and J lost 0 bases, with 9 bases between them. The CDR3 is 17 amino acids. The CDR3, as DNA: TGCGCCAGCAGTCAATCTCGGCTGAACTCTGGGGCCAACGTCCTGACTTTC. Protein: CASSQSRLNSGANVLTF.

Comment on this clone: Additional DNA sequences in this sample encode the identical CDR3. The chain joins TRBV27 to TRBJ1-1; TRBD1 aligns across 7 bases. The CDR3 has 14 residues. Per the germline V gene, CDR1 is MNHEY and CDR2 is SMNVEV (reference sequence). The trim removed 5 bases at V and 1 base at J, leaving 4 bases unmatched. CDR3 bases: TGTGCCAGCAGTCTAACAGGGGCGAACACTGAAGCTTTCTTT. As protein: CASSLTGANTEAFF.

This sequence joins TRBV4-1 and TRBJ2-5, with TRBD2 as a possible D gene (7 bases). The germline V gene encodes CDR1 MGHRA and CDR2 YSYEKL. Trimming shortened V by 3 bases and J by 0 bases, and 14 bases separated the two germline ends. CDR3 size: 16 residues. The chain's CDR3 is CASSQGGDKYQETQYF. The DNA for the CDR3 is TGCGCCAGCAGCCAGGGGGGGGACAAGTACCAAGAGACCCAGTACTTC.

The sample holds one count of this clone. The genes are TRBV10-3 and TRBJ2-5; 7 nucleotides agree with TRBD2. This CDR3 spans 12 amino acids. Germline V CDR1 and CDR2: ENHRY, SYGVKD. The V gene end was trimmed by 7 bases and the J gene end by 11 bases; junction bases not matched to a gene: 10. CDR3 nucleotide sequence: TGTGCCATCATGGCGGGAGCTGGGGAGCAGTACTTC. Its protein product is CAIMAGAGEQYF.

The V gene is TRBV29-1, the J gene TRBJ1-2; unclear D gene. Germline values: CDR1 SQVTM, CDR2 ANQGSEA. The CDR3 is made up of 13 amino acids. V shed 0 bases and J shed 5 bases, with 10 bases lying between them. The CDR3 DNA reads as TGCAGCGTTGAAGAAACAGTACCTTATGGCTACACCTTC. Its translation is CSVEETVPYGYTF. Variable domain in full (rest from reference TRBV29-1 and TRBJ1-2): SAVISQKPSRDICQRGTSLTIQCQVDSQVTMMFWYRQQPGQSLTLIATANQGSEATYESGFVIDKFPISRPNLTFSTLTVSNMSPEDSSIYLCSVEETVPYGYTFGSGTRLTVV.

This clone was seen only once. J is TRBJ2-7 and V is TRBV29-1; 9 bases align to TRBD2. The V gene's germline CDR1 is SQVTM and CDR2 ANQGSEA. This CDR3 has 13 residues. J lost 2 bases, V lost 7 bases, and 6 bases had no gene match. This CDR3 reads CSGGAGGPYEQYF. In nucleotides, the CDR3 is TGCAGCGGTGGGGCGGGAGGGCCCTACGAGCAGTACTTC.

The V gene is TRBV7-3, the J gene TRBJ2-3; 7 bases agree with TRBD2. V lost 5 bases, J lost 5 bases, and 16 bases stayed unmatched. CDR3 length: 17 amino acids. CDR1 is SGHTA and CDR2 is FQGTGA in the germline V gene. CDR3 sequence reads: CASSPLPGGRGGDTQYF. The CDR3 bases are TGTGCCAGCAGCCCCCTTCCCGGCGGGAGAGGTGGAGATACGCAGTATTTT.

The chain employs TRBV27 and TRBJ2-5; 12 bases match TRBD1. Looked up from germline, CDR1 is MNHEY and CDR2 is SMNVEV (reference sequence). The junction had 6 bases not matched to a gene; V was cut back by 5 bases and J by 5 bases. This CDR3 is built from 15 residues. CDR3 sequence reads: CASSAGTGGRETQYF. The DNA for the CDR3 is TGTGCCAGCAGTGCTGGGACAGGGGGCAGGGAGACCCAGTACTTC.

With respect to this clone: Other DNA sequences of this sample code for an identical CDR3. CDR3 sequence: CASSPRDSYEQYF. CDR3 DNA: TGTGCCAGCAGTCCCCGTGACTCCTACGAGCAGTACTTC. V and J are TRBV28 and TRBJ2-7, with D unresolved. The CDR3 consists of 13 residues. Germline CDR1 reads MDHEN; CDR2 reads SYDVKM. V lost 5 bases to trimming and J lost 0 bases, with 8 bases between them. Looking up the rest from reference TRBV28 and TRBJ2-7 gives the full variable domain: DVKVTQSSRYLVKRTGEKVFLECVQDMDHENMFWYRQDPGLGLRLIYFSYDVKMKEKGDIPEGYSVSREKKERFSLILESASTNQTSMYLCASSPRDSYEQYFGPGTRLTVT.

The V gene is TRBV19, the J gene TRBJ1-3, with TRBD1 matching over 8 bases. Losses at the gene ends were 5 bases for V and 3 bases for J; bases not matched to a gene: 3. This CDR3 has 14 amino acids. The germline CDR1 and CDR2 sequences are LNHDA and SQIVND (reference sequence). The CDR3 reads CASSQGAHGNTIYF. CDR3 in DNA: TGTGCCAGTAGTCAGGGGGCTCATGGAAACACCATATATTTT.

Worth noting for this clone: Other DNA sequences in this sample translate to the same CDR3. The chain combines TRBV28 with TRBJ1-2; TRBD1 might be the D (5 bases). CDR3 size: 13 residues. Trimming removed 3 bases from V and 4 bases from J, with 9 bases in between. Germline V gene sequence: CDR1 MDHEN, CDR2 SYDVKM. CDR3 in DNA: TGTGCCAGCAGTTTTAGGGGCGGCTATGGCTACACCTTC. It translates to CASSFRGGYGYTF.

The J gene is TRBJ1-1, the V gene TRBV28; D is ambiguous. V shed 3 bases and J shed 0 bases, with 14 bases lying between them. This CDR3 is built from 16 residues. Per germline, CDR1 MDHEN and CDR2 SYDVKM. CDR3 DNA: TGTGCCAGCAGTTTCCCCCCCACAGAATTGAACACTGAAGCTTTCTTT. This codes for CASSFPPTELNTEAFF.

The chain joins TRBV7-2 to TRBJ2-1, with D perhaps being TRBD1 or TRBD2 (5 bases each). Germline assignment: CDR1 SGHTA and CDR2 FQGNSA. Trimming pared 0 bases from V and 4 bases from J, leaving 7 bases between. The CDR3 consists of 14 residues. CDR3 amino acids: CASSLAGPYNEQFF. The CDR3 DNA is TGTGCCAGCAGCTTAGCGGGACCATACAATGAGCAGTTCTTC.

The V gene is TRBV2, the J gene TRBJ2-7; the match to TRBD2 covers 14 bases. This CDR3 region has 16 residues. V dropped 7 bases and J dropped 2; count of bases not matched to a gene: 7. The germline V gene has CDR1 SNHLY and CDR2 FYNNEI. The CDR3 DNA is TGTGCCAGCACCGGGACTAGCGGGAGAGGACCCTACGAGCAGTACTTC. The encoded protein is CASTGTSGRGPYEQYF.

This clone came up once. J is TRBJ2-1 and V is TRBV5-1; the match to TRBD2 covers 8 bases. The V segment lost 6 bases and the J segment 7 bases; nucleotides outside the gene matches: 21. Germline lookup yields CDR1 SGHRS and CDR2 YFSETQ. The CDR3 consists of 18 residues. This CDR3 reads CASTDQRGISGTYNEQFF. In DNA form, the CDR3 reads TGCGCCAGCACCGACCAAAGGGGCATTAGCGGGACTTATAATGAGCAGTTCTTC.

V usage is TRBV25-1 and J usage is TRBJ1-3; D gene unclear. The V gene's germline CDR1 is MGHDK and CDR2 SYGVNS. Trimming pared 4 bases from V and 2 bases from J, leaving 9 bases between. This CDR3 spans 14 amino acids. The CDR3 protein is CASSVQEAGNTIYF. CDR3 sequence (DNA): TGTGCCAGCAGTGTCCAAGAGGCTGGAAACACCATATATTTT. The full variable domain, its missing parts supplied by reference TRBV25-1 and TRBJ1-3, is EADIYQTPRYLVIGTGKKITLECSQTMGHDKMYWYQQDPGMELHLIHYSYGVNSTEKGDLSSESTVSRIRTEHFPLTLESARPSHTSQYLCASSVQEAGNTIYFGEGSWLTVV.

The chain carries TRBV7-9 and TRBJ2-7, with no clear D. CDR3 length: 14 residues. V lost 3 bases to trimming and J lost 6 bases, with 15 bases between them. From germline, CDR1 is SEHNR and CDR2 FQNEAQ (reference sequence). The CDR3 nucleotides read TGTGCCAGCAGCTTGACTGTTGTGGTTGGCGAGCAGTACTTC. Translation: CASSLTVVVGEQYF.